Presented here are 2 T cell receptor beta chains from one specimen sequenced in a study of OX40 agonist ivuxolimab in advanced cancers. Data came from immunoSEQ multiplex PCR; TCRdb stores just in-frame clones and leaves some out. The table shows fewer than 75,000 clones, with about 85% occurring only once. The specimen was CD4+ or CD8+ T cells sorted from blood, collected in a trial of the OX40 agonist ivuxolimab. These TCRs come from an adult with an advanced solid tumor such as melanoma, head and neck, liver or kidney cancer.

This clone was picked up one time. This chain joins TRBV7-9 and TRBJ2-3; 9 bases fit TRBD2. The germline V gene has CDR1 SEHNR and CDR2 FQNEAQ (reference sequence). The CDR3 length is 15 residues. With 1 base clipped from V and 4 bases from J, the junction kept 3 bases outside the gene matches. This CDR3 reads CASSLVAGEADTQYF. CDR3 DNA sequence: TGTGCCAGCAGCTTAGTAGCGGGAGAAGCAGATACGCAGTATTTT. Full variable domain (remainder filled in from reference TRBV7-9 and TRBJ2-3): DTGVSQNPRHKITKRGQNVTFRCDPISEHNRLYWYRQTLGQGPEFLTYFQNEAQLEKSRLLSDRFSAERPKGSFSTLEIQRTEQGDSAMYLCASSLVAGEADTQYFGPGTRLTVL.

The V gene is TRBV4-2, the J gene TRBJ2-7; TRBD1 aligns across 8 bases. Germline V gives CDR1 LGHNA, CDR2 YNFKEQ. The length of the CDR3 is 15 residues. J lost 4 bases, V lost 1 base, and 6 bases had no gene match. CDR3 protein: CASSQARTGGYEQYF. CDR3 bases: TGTGCCAGCAGCCAAGCGAGAACAGGGGGTTACGAGCAGTACTTC.